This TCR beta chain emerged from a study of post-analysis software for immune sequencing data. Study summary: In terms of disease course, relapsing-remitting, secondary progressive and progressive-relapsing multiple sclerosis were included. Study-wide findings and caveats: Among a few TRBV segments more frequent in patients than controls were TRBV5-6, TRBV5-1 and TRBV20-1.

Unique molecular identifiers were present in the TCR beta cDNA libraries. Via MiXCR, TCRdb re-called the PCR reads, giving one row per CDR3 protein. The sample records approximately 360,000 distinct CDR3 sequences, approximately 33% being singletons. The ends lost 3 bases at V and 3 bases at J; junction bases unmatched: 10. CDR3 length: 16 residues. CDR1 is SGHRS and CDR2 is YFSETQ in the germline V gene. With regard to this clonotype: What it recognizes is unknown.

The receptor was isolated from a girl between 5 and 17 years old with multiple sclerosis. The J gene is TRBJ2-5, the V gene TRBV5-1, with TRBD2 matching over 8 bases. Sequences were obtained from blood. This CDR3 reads CASSSGGGSEEETQYF. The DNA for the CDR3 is TGCGCCAGCAGCTCGGGAGGGGGGAGCGAAGAAGAGACCCAGTACTTC.